The sequence of this T cell receptor (beta chain) was determined in a study of CD4 T cells in relation to SARS-CoV-2 and coronaviruses. CD4+ T cells from unexposed donors were obtained before the COVID-19 pandemic (2011-2018). The cells were cultured for over eight days before CD4+ T cells were isolated. Of note for this clone: As yet, its antigen is unknown.

The CDR3 is made up of 16 amino acids. V lost 0 bases and J lost 2, with 13 bases in between. Germline V gene sequence: CDR1 LNHDA, CDR2 SQIVND (reference sequence). Profiled with immunoSEQ multiplex PCR; TCRdb holds only in-frame clones, not every one. The table lists under 13,000 clones, around 84% of them singletons. The sequencing sample was made of CD4+ T cells from PBMCs, cultured in vitro. The chain couples TRBV19 to TRBJ1-2, with no clear D. The source of this sequence is a human donor in good health. CDR3 region: CASSIEVGGSNYGYTF. DNA for the CDR3: TGTGCCAGTAGTATAGAAGTTGGAGGGTCGAACTATGGCTACACCTTC.